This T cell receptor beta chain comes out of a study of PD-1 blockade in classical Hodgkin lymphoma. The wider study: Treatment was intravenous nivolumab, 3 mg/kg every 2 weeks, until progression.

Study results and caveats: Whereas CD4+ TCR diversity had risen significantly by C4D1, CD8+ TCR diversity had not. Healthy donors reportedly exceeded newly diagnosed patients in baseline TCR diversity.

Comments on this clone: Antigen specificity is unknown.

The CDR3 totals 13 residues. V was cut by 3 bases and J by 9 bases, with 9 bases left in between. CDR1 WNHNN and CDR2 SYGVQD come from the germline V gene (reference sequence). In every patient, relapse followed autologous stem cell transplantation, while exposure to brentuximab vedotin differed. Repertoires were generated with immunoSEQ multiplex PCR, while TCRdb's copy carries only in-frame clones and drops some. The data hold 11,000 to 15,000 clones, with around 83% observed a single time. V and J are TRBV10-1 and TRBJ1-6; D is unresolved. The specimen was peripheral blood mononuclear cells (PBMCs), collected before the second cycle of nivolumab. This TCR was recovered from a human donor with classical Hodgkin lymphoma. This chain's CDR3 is CASSEGWGSPLHF. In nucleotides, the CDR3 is TGCGCCAGCAGTGAAGGTTGGGGTTCACCCCTCCACTTT.